One and the same sample provided the 20 T cell receptor beta chains below, sequenced in a study of PD-1 and CTLA-4 blockade in melanoma. Profiled with immunoSEQ multiplex PCR; TCRdb holds only in-frame clones, not every one. The table lists tens of thousands of clones, around 93% of them singletons. The starting material was CD8+ T cells from peripheral blood, obtained from a patient given anti-PD-1 treatment. All receptors come from a human donor with melanoma.

The chain recombines TRBV7-9 with TRBJ2-7, with a tentative D call TRBD2 (6 bases). V was pared by 5 bases and J by 1 base, with 27 bases between. In germline, CDR1 is SEHNR, CDR2 FQNEAQ (reference sequence). The CDR3 has 19 amino acids. CDR3 sequence: CASSLMAGLPGDKSYEQYF. CDR3 in DNA: TGTGCCAGCAGCCTTATGGCGGGACTGCCGGGGGATAAATCCTACGAGCAGTACTTC.

The V and J genes are TRBV28 and TRBJ2-5; 7 bases line up with TRBD1. J gave up 2 bases and V 6 bases, and 9 bases lay outside the gene matches. There are 15 residues in the CDR3. Germline V gene lookup returns CDR1 MDHEN and CDR2 SYDVKM. The DNA for the CDR3 is TGTGCCAGCAGGATTGAGGGGACAGATCAAGAGACCCAGTACTTC. It translates to CASRIEGTDQETQYF.

The chain employs TRBV12-3 or TRBV12-4 and TRBJ2-7; tentatively, D is TRBD1 or TRBD2 (5 bases each). The CDR3 extends over 11 amino acids. V lost 6 bases to trimming and J lost 8 bases, with 11 bases between them. The CDR3 DNA reads as TGTGCCAGCAGATCCGGGACGCAGCAGTACTTC. The encoded protein is CASRSGTQQYF.

On this clone: Additional DNA sequences in this sample encode the identical CDR3. The chain has TRBV9 and TRBJ1-1; D is unclear. Germline loops: CDR1 SGDLS, CDR2 YYNGEE. This CDR3 has 12 residues. The ends were cut back, 3 bases at V and 4 bases at J, with 7 bases in the middle. The CDR3 spells CASSEGGTEAFF. In nucleotides, the CDR3 is TGTGCCAGCAGCGAGGGTGGCACTGAAGCTTTCTTT.

This chain uses TRBV28 with TRBJ2-7; D is ambiguous. The ends were cut back, 5 bases at V and 0 bases at J, with 11 bases in the middle. The CDR3 spans 14 residues. Germline CDR1 reads MDHEN; CDR2 reads SYDVKM. DNA of the CDR3: TGTGCCAGCAGTCCTGCCGGCGGCTCCTACGAGCAGTACTTC. It specifies CASSPAGGSYEQYF.

J is TRBJ2-3 and V is TRBV18; D is possibly TRBD1 (5 bases). Germline CDR1 and CDR2: KGHSH and LQKENI. The CDR3 totals 15 residues. The V gene lost 0 bases and the J gene lost 2 bases, with 9 bases spanning the gap. The CDR3 protein is CASSPPAGHTDTQYF. Here the CDR3 DNA reads TGTGCCAGCTCACCACCGGCAGGGCACACAGATACGCAGTATTTT.

The chain combines TRBV11-3 with TRBJ2-2; the D is unclear. V lost 3 bases and J lost 4, with 9 bases in between. This CDR3 contains 14 residues. Germline values: CDR1 SGHNT, CDR2 YENEEA. The DNA for the CDR3 is TGTGCCAGCAGCTTGGATTTACTCACCGGGGAGCTGTTTTTT. It specifies CASSLDLLTGELFF. The full variable domain, with the rest looked up from reference TRBV11-3 and TRBJ2-2, is EAGVVQSPRYKIIEKKQPVAFWCNPISGHNTLYWYLQNLGQGPELLIRYENEEAVDDSQLPKDRFSAERLKGVDSTLKIQPAELGDSAVYLCASSLDLLTGELFFGEGSRLTVL.

This clone was picked up one time. V gene TRBV15 combines with J gene TRBJ1-4; TRBD1 matches at 8 bases. The CDR3 has 16 amino acids. Germline V lookup: CDR1 LNHNV, CDR2 YYDKDF (reference sequence). V was clipped by 3 bases and J by 7 bases; unmatched bases: 10. The CDR3 coding sequence is TGTGCCACCAGCAGCCTCCAGGGGGCTTGGGGTGAAAAACTGTTTTTT. Translating gives CATSSLQGAWGEKLFF.

V usage is TRBV27 and J usage is TRBJ2-7; D may correspond to TRBD1 or TRBD2 (6 bases each). The CDR3 runs to 15 residues. Per germline, CDR1 MNHEY and CDR2 SMNVEV (reference sequence). V lost 3 bases, J lost 0 bases, and 12 bases lay in between. The CDR3 DNA sequence: TGTGCCAGCAGTTTGAGGGGGGTGCGCTCCTACGAGCAGTACTTC. Translating gives CASSLRGVRSYEQYF.

This sequence joins TRBV12-5 and TRBJ1-1; no definite D call. CDR3 size: 14 residues. In germline, CDR1 is LGHNT, CDR2 FRNRAP. V shed 7 bases and J shed 1 base, with 13 bases lying between them. DNA for the CDR3: TGTGCTAGTGCTCTACATTCTACGAACACTGAAGCTTTCTTT. This gives the protein CASALHSTNTEAFF.

This sequence joins TRBV7-9 and TRBJ1-4, with 7 bases lining up with TRBD1. Germline CDR1 reads SEHNR; CDR2 reads FQNEAQ (reference sequence). The CDR3 runs 15 residues. The V gene end was trimmed by 5 bases and the J gene end by 5 bases; junction bases not matched to a gene: 8. CDR3 loop: CASSGRQGLNEKLFF. The CDR3 nucleotides read TGTGCCAGCAGCGGACGACAGGGATTAAATGAAAAACTGTTTTTT.

CDR3 amino acids: CASSLGTPPNTGELFF. In DNA form, the CDR3 reads TGTGCCAGCAGTTTGGGCACTCCTCCGAACACCGGGGAGCTGTTTTTT. The rearrangement links TRBV28 to TRBJ2-2, with D hard to call. Trimming cost V 3 bases and J 0 bases, with 11 bases left between them. Germline assignment: CDR1 MDHEN and CDR2 SYDVKM. This CDR3 is built from 16 residues.

This chain joins TRBV7-9 and TRBJ2-5, with 8 bases lining up with TRBD1. Germline lookup yields CDR1 SEHNR and CDR2 FQNEAQ (reference sequence). The CDR3 spans 15 residues. Trimming cost V 8 bases and J 4 bases; bases outside gene matches: 12. CDR3 residues: CASATDRVLGETQYF. The CDR3 DNA is TGTGCCAGCGCTACGGACAGGGTGTTAGGAGAGACCCAGTACTTC.

About this clone itself: One end of the junction varies from germline; a read error may be responsible. The chain joins TRBV6-5 to TRBJ1-2; no reliable D call. The CDR3 totals 12 residues. CDR1 and CDR2 (germline): MNHEY, SVGAGI. The CDR3 bases are TGTGCCAGCAGCCTCTCGAACTCTGGCTACACCTTC. It encodes CASSLSNSGYTF.

The rearrangement uses TRBV11-2 and TRBJ2-5; 10 bases line up with TRBD2. Germline CDR1 is SGHAT and CDR2 is FQNNGV. After removal of 4 bases from V and 5 bases from J, the junction contained 7 bases not matched to a gene. The CDR3 runs 15 residues. CDR3 nucleotide sequence: TGTGCCAGCAGCTCCCGAGCGGGGGGGGTGGAGACCCAGTACTTC. Translating it yields CASSSRAGGVETQYF.

This chain connects TRBV3-1 (or the pseudogene TRBV3-2) to TRBJ1-6; D call uncertain. CDR3 length equals 16 residues. CDR1 is LGHDT and CDR2 is YNNKEL in the germline V gene (reference sequence). V shed 2 bases and J shed 3 bases, with 11 bases lying between them. For the CDR3, the DNA is TGTGCCAGCAGCCAAAGCGGTCACAGCTATAATTCACCCCTCCACTTT. The encoded protein is CASSQSGHSYNSPLHF.

This clone was seen a single time. The chain combines TRBV6-5 with TRBJ1-1; D call uncertain. Trimming removed 7 bases from V and 3 bases from J, with 15 bases in between. CDR1 and CDR2 (germline): MNHEY, SVGAGI. The CDR3 extends over 14 amino acids. The chain's CDR3 is CASTGMGGYTEAFF. The CDR3 coding sequence is TGTGCCAGCACTGGTATGGGCGGATACACTGAAGCTTTCTTT.

V usage is TRBV9 and J usage is TRBJ1-3; D uncertain. The CDR3 is made up of 15 amino acids. V was pared by 0 bases and J by 0 bases, with 7 bases between. CDR1 and CDR2 from the germline V gene are SGDLS and YYNGEE. CDR3: CASSVAFYSGNTIYF. In nucleotides, the CDR3 is TGTGCCAGCAGCGTAGCGTTCTACTCTGGAAACACCATATATTTT.

The rearrangement links TRBV7-2 to TRBJ2-5; maybe TRBD2 (6 bases). Trimming pared 4 bases from V and 5 bases from J, leaving 17 bases between. Germline CDR1 is SGHTA and CDR2 is FQGNSA. This CDR3 is built from 15 residues. CDR3 coding DNA: TGTGCCAGCAGCTGGGGACTCCTTGGCGGGGAGACCCAGTACTTC. It yields the protein CASSWGLLGGETQYF. The entire variable domain, with the rest obtained from reference TRBV7-2 and TRBJ2-5, is as follows: GAGVSQSPSNKVTEKGKDVELRCDPISGHTALYWYRQSLGQGLEFLIYFQGNSAPDKSGLPSDRFSAERTGGSVSTLTIQRTQQEDSAVYLCASSWGLLGGETQYFGPGTRLLVL.

This chain uses TRBV28 with TRBJ2-7; possible D gene TRBD2, 6 bases. V was cut by 3 bases and J by 0 bases, with 12 bases left in between. The germline CDR1 and CDR2 sequences are MDHEN and SYDVKM. CDR3 length equals 15 residues. CDR3 nucleotide sequence: TGTGCCAGCAGTTTCGGGGACTTGCCCTCCTACGAGCAGTACTTC. Its protein is CASSFGDLPSYEQYF.